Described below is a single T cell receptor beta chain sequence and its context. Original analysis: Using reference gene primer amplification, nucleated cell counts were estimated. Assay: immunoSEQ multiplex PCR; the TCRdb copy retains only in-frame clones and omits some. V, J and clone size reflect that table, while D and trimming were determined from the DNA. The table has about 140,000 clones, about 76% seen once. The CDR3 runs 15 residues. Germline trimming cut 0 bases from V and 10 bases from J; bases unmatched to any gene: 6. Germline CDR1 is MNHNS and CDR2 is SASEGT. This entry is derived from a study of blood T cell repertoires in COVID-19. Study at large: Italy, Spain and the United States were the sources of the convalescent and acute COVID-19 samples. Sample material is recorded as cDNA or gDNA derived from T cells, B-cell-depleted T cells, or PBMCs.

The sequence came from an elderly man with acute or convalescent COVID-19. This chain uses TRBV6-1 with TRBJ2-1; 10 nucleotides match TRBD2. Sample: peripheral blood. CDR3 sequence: CASSEAGLASNEQFF. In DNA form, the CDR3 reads TGTGCCAGCAGTGAAGCGGGACTAGCGTCGAACGAGCAGTTCTTC.